Below are 2 T cell receptor beta chains sequenced from a single sample in a study of blood T cell repertoires in COVID-19. The table came from immunoSEQ multiplex PCR; TCRdb's copy has only in-frame clones and leaves some out. Here the sample spans 200,000 to 250,000 clones, nearly 90% being singletons. Sequencing was performed on PBMCs or T cells enriched from blood (not recorded which). These receptor sequences come from a man in his thirties or forties who had recovered from COVID-19.

The V gene is TRBV21-1, the J gene TRBJ1-2; the table's D call, TRBD1, was not checked against the DNA. TRBV21-1 counts as a pseudogene. The CDR3 covers 15 residues. The CDR3 region has the DNA TGTGCCAGCAGCAACCGGGACAGGACCCTCTATGGCTACACCTTC. It specifies CASSNRDRTLYGYTF.

This chain links TRBV19 with TRBJ2-7; TRBD1 matches 10 bases. The CDR3 consists of 13 residues. Germline lookup yields CDR1 LNHDA and CDR2 SQIVND (reference sequence). Losses at the gene ends were 5 bases for V and 6 bases for J; bases not matched to a gene: 4. The CDR3 spells CASSWDRGTEQYF. CDR3 DNA sequence: TGTGCCAGTAGTTGGGACAGGGGTACCGAGCAGTACTTC. Drawing the rest from reference TRBV19 and TRBJ2-7, the complete variable domain is DGGITQSPKYLFRKEGQNVTLSCEQNLNHDAMYWYRQDPGQGLRLIYYSQIVNDFQKGDIAEGYSVSREKKESFPLTVTSAQKNPTAFYLCASSWDRGTEQYFGPGTRLTVT.